These 21 T cell receptor beta chains were all obtained from the same sample, sequenced in a study of immune evolution from preneoplasia to lung adenocarcinoma. The repertoire was sequenced with immunoSEQ multiplex PCR; TCRdb's copy has only in-frame clones and lacks some. The data hold thousands of clones, with over 80% observed a single time. Sample: FFPE adjacent normal lung tissue. All receptors derive from a person aged 70 to 85 with lung adenocarcinoma.

This clone was recorded once. The chain has TRBV7-8 and TRBJ2-6, with D hard to call. CDR1 and CDR2 (germline): SGHVS, FQNEAQ. V was clipped by 4 bases and J by 0 bases, with 7 bases between them. The CDR3 is 15 amino acids. The CDR3 sequence: CASSSPASGANVLTF. The CDR3 nucleotides are TGTGCCAGCAGCTCCCCGGCCTCTGGGGCCAACGTCCTGACTTTC.

This clone appeared a single time. The chain is built from TRBV11-2 and TRBJ1-2; D is unclear. The V gene lost 2 bases and the J gene lost 2 bases, with 6 bases spanning the gap. This CDR3 is 13 amino acids long. Germline CDR1 is SGHAT and CDR2 is FQNNGV. The CDR3 here is CASSLTDNYGYTF. The CDR3 nucleotides are TGTGCCAGCAGCTTAACTGACAACTATGGCTACACCTTC.

CDR3 in DNA: TGTGCCTACACCGGGAGGGTGTACTCGTTGTACTTC. Amino acids: CAYTGRVYSLYF. The J gene is TRBJ2-7, the V gene TRBV30; TRBD2 matches at 8 bases. In germline, CDR1 is GTSNPN, CDR2 SVGIG (reference sequence). CDR3 length equals 12 residues. Losses at the gene ends were 7 bases for V and 12 bases for J; bases not matched to a gene: 14.

There are a few counts of this clone. This chain uses TRBV6-4 with TRBJ1-5, with a possible D match to TRBD1 (5 bases). V was clipped by 7 bases and J by 1 base, with 11 bases between them. The CDR3 is made up of 14 amino acids. Per the germline V gene, CDR1 is MRHNA and CDR2 is SNTAGT. This CDR3 is CASIWGQSNQPQHF. DNA of the CDR3: TGTGCCAGCATCTGGGGCCAGAGCAATCAGCCCCAGCATTTT.

The chain couples TRBV27 to TRBJ2-7, with D possibly TRBD1 on 5 matching bases. Germline CDR1 reads MNHEY; CDR2 reads SMNVEV (reference sequence). V was cut by 5 bases and J by 2 bases, with 7 bases left in between. The length of the CDR3 is 12 residues. CDR3 in DNA: TGTGCCAGCAGTGCCAGGGCCTACGAGCAGTACTTC. Protein: CASSARAYEQYF.

V gene TRBV5-1 combines with J gene TRBJ1-2; maybe TRBD1 (5 bases). The CDR3 spans 19 residues. The V end lost 4 bases, the J end lost 5 bases, and 30 bases lay between the germline ends. Germline V gene sequence: CDR1 SGHRS, CDR2 YFSETQ. CDR3 in DNA: TGCGCCAGCAGCCTCTCCCACTACATGACAGAGGGGACTTGGTATGGCTACACCTTC. Translating gives CASSLSHYMTEGTWYGYTF.

The rearrangement uses TRBV15 and TRBJ1-5, with D perhaps matching TRBD1 (6 bases). There are 15 residues in the CDR3. With 3 bases removed from V and 0 bases from J, the gap between germline ends came to 9 bases. Looked up from germline, CDR1 is LNHNV and CDR2 is YYDKDF (reference sequence). DNA for the CDR3: TGTGCCACCAGCAGGACACAGGGTAGCAATCAGCCCCAGCATTTT. It specifies CATSRTQGSNQPQHF. The full variable domain, in which reference TRBV15 and TRBJ1-5 provide the parts outside the CDR3, is DAMVIQNPRYQVTQFGKPVTLSCSQTLNHNVMYWYQQKSSQAPKLLFHYYDKDFNNEADTPDNFQSRRPNTSFCFLDIRSPGLGDTAMYLCATSRTQGSNQPQHFGDGTRLSIL.

Comments on this clone: One junction end disagrees with the germline gene, perhaps due to a read error. The genes are TRBV18 and TRBJ2-1; D is undetermined. Germline loops: CDR1 KGHSH, CDR2 LQKENI. This CDR3 is built from 12 residues. DNA of the CDR3: TGTGCCAGCTCTCCACCCTACAATGAGCAGTTCTTC. Translated, it gives CASSPPYNEQFF.

The DNA for the CDR3 is TGTGCCACCAGCAGAGGAACGAGGGAGGGCGAAGCTTTCTTT. Translating it yields CATSRGTREGEAFF. The V gene is TRBV15, the J gene TRBJ1-1, with D hard to call. Per germline, CDR1 LNHNV and CDR2 YYDKDF (reference sequence). The V end was cut by 1 base, the J end by 8 bases, with 14 bases between. This CDR3 region has 14 residues. Variable domain in full (rest from reference TRBV15 and TRBJ1-1): DAMVIQNPRYQVTQFGKPVTLSCSQTLNHNVMYWYQQKSSQAPKLLFHYYDKDFNNEADTPDNFQSRRPNTSFCFLDIRSPGLGDTAMYLCATSRGTREGEAFFGQGTRLTVV.

The chain carries TRBV7-6 and TRBJ2-7; D is perhaps TRBD1 (6 bases). The V end was cut by 5 bases, the J end by 0 bases, with 14 bases between. The CDR3 consists of 15 residues. Germline lookup yields CDR1 SGHVS and CDR2 FNYEAQ. Written as DNA, the CDR3 is TGTGCCAGCAGCCCAACCACAGGGATCTCCTACGAGCAGTACTTC. Its protein is CASSPTTGISYEQYF.

In nucleotides, the CDR3 is TGTGCCAGCAGCTTCACCGGGACTAGCACTAAGTTCTTC. This sequence encodes CASSFTGTSTKFF. This sequence joins TRBV7-2 and TRBJ2-1; 9 bases line up with TRBD2. CDR3 length: 13 amino acids. CDR1 is SGHTA and CDR2 is FQGNSA in the germline V gene. Germline trimming cut 3 bases from V and 14 bases from J; bases unmatched to any gene: 8.

The gene calls are TRBV4-1 and TRBJ2-2; tentative D call: TRBD2 (6 bases). The CDR3 sequence is 14 residues long. V was trimmed by 6 bases and J by 5 bases, leaving 13 bases between them. From germline, CDR1 is MGHRA and CDR2 YSYEKL. CDR3 nucleotides: TGCGCCAGCAGACTCCATGGAGGGACCGGGGAGCTGTTTTTT. Translating it yields CASRLHGGTGELFF.

V and J are TRBV4-2 and TRBJ2-3; D gene unclear. The CDR3 runs 14 residues. Trimming removed 1 base from V and 4 bases from J, with 9 bases in between. Germline V gene sequence: CDR1 LGHNA, CDR2 YNFKEQ. The CDR3 protein is CASSQGQEADTQYF. CDR3 nucleotide sequence: TGTGCCAGCAGCCAAGGTCAAGAAGCAGATACGCAGTATTTT.

The rearrangement uses TRBV28 and TRBJ1-2; 9 bases are a match to TRBD1. The CDR3 is 15 amino acids. The V gene end was trimmed by 5 bases and the J gene end by 3 bases; junction bases not matched to a gene: 7. CDR1 is MDHEN, CDR2 SYDVKM, per germline. The CDR3 DNA reads TGTGCCAGCAGTACACAGGGGACAGGGCACTATGGCTACACCTTC. Encoded protein: CASSTQGTGHYGYTF.

This clone is a singleton in its sample. This rearrangement joins TRBV29-1 to TRBJ2-1, with D possibly matching TRBD2 (5 bases). The CDR3 loop spans 11 amino acids. V lost 5 bases to trimming and J lost 9 bases, with 11 bases between them. From germline, CDR1 is SQVTM and CDR2 ANQGSEA. The CDR3 here is CSVQGSGEQFF. The CDR3, as DNA: TGCAGCGTTCAAGGGAGCGGTGAGCAGTTCTTC.

The chain uses TRBV27 and TRBJ2-5, with a possible D match to TRBD2 (6 bases). The V gene lost 7 bases and the J gene lost 5 bases, with 20 bases spanning the gap. The CDR3 spans 15 residues. From germline, CDR1 is MNHEY and CDR2 SMNVEV (reference sequence). DNA of the CDR3: TGTGCCAGCAAGGGCGTCCATAGCGGAAGGGAGACCCAGTACTTC. Residues: CASKGVHSGRETQYF.

The chain joins TRBV5-1 to TRBJ1-2; no clear D. Trimming pared 0 bases from V and 8 bases from J, leaving 14 bases between. CDR3 length: 14 amino acids. Germline lookup yields CDR1 SGHRS and CDR2 YFSETQ. CDR3 nucleotides: TGCGCCAGCAGCTTGGCTAGGGCGTCGGGAGGCTACACCTTC. This encodes CASSLARASGGYTF. The full variable domain, its missing parts supplied by reference TRBV5-1 and TRBJ1-2, is KAGVTQTPRYLIKTRGQQVTLSCSPISGHRSVSWYQQTPGQGLQFLFEYFSETQRNKGNFPGRFSGRQFSNSRSEMNVSTLELGDSALYLCASSLARASGGYTFGSGTRLTVV.

The chain combines TRBV29-1 with TRBJ2-1, with D perhaps being TRBD1 or TRBD2 (5 bases each). The CDR3 is made up of 11 amino acids. Trimming shortened V by 6 bases and J by 10 bases, and 13 bases separated the two germline ends. Germline V lookup: CDR1 SQVTM, CDR2 ANQGSEA. This CDR3 is CSVRGSGEQFF. The CDR3 DNA follows: TGCAGCGTCCGGGGCTCGGGGGAGCAGTTCTTC.

The rearrangement uses TRBV5-4 and TRBJ2-5, with D unclear. This CDR3 is built from 14 residues. Germline V lookup: CDR1 SGHNT, CDR2 YYREEE (reference sequence). Trimming pared 0 bases from V and 4 bases from J, leaving 10 bases between. CDR3 residues: CASSLDSLAETQYF. DNA of the CDR3: TGTGCCAGCAGCTTGGACTCGTTGGCAGAGACCCAGTACTTC.

This clone has a handful of counts. The rearrangement links TRBV2 to TRBJ2-7; 11 nucleotides agree with TRBD1. With V trimmed by 1 base and J by 6 bases, 5 bases remained unmatched. In germline, CDR1 is SNHLY, CDR2 FYNNEI. CDR3 length: 15 amino acids. The CDR3 spells CASSEGPGQGGEQYF. CDR3 DNA sequence: TGTGCCAGCAGTGAAGGCCCGGGACAGGGGGGCGAGCAGTACTTC.

The CDR3 spells CASSDGNTQYF. The CDR3 region has the DNA TGCGCCAGCAGTGACGGGAATACGCAGTATTTT. V and J are TRBV10-1 and TRBJ2-3; D perhaps matches TRBD2 (5 bases). CDR1 and CDR2 from the germline V gene are WNHNN and SYGVQD (reference sequence). Trimming cost V 3 bases and J 7 bases, with 5 bases left between them. The length of the CDR3 is 11 residues.